A selection of T cell receptor beta chains follows, all from one sample in a study of OX40 agonist ivuxolimab in advanced cancers. Method: immunoSEQ multiplex PCR; TCRdb's copy keeps in-frame clones and lacks some. The sample has tens of thousands of clones, about 91% seen once. The input for sequencing was CD4+ or CD8+ T cells sorted from blood, taken in a trial of the OX40 agonist ivuxolimab. These receptors all stem from an adult with an advanced solid tumor such as melanoma, head and neck, liver or kidney cancer. The CDR3 runs from the conserved cysteine through the conserved F or W. Each record gives: V gene, clone size, J gene, D gene, CDR3 DNA, CDR3 protein. The D gene is left open where the match is weak. Size tells how often a clone was seen (once, few, many) or the class of an expanded clone, and some rows leave it out.

v_gene: TRBV7-9
abundance: NA
j_gene: TRBJ2-1
d_gene: TRBD1
CDR3nt: TGTGCCAGCAGCCACCGGGACAGGGTTAACAATGAGCAGTTCTTC
CDR3aa: CASSHRDRVNNEQFF

v_gene: TRBV4-3
abundance: NA
j_gene: TRBJ2-7
d_gene: TRBD1
CDR3nt: TGCGCCAGCAGCCAAGAGTTTCCGACAGGGGCAGCCTACGAGCAGTACTTC
CDR3aa: CASSQEFPTGAAYEQYF

v_gene: TRBV4-3
abundance: once
j_gene: TRBJ1-1
d_gene: NA
CDR3nt: TGCGCCAGCAGCCAAGTAGTAGGCGGAGGGGCAGACACTGAAGCTTTCTTT
CDR3aa: CASSQVVGGGADTEAFF

v_gene: TRBV27
abundance: NA
j_gene: TRBJ2-1
d_gene: TRBD2
CDR3nt: TGTGCCAGCAGTCCTGGGACTAGCGGGAGTAGTATCACCTACAATGAGCAGTTCTTC
CDR3aa: CASSPGTSGSSITYNEQFF

v_gene: TRBV5-5
abundance: NA
j_gene: TRBJ1-1
d_gene: NA
CDR3nt: TGTGCCAGCAGTCCGAAGGACTGGGGAACTGAAGCTTTCTTT
CDR3aa: CASSPKDWGTEAFF

v_gene: TRBV9
abundance: few
j_gene: TRBJ1-2
d_gene: NA
CDR3nt: TGTGCCAGCAGCGCAGAGACGGCCACTTATGGCTACACCTTC
CDR3aa: CASSAETATYGYTF

v_gene: TRBV6-4
abundance: NA
j_gene: TRBJ2-1
d_gene: TRBD1
CDR3nt: TGTGCCAGCAGCCCGGGACAGCCCTACAATGAGCAGTTCTTC
CDR3aa: CASSPGQPYNEQFF

v_gene: TRBV27
abundance: NA
j_gene: TRBJ2-7
d_gene: TRBD2
CDR3nt: TGTGCCAGCAGTGGTAGCGGGAGGTCCCCCTCCCAGCAGTACTTC
CDR3aa: CASSGSGRSPSQQYF

v_gene: TRBV9
abundance: NA
j_gene: TRBJ2-7
d_gene: NA
CDR3nt: TGTGCCAGCAGCGGAGCCCAACCAGGGGGGAACTACGAGCAGTACTTC
CDR3aa: CASSGAQPGGNYEQYF

v_gene: TRBV11-3
abundance: NA
j_gene: TRBJ2-7
d_gene: NA
CDR3nt: TGTGCCAGCAGGCCCGGGACGTCCTACGAGCAGTACTTC
CDR3aa: CASRPGTSYEQYF

v_gene: TRBV2
abundance: few
j_gene: TRBJ2-3
d_gene: NA
CDR3nt: TGTGCCAGCAGTGAATTGGAGCGGGCCGGTTTAAATACGCAGTATTTT
CDR3aa: CASSELERAGLNTQYF

v_gene: TRBV5-1
abundance: few
j_gene: TRBJ2-3
d_gene: TRBD2
CDR3nt: TGCGCCAGCACACCGCTAGCGGGCTCCACAGATACGCAGTATTTT
CDR3aa: CASTPLAGSTDTQYF

v_gene: TRBV27
abundance: NA
j_gene: TRBJ2-7
d_gene: TRBD2
CDR3nt: TGTGCCAGCAGTGGCGGGACTAGCGGGAGGACGGAGCAGTACTTC
CDR3aa: CASSGGTSGRTEQYF

v_gene: TRBV9
abundance: NA
j_gene: TRBJ2-3
d_gene: TRBD2
CDR3nt: TGTGCCAGCAGCGCTAGCGGGAGGAAAGCAGATACGCAGTATTTT
CDR3aa: CASSASGRKADTQYF

v_gene: TRBV19
abundance: NA
j_gene: TRBJ2-1
d_gene: NA
CDR3nt: TGTGCCAGTAGTATATTCCACGGGGATGAGCAGTTCTTC
CDR3aa: CASSIFHGDEQFF

v_gene: TRBV7-2
abundance: few
j_gene: TRBJ2-2
d_gene: TRBD2
CDR3nt: TGTGCCAGCAGCTCACTAGCGGGATCGCGTGGCCGGCTCGGGGAGCTGTTTTTT
CDR3aa: CASSSLAGSRGRLGELFF

v_gene: TRBV4-2
abundance: NA
j_gene: TRBJ2-5
d_gene: NA
CDR3nt: TGTGCCAGCAGCCAAGCTAGCGAAGAGACCCAGTACTTC
CDR3aa: CASSQASEETQYF

v_gene: TRBV9
abundance: NA
j_gene: TRBJ2-5
d_gene: TRBD2
CDR3nt: TGTGCCAGCAGCGTAGCTGGGACTAGCGGGAGGGCCATTGAGACCCAGTACTTC
CDR3aa: CASSVAGTSGRAIETQYF

v_gene: TRBV9
abundance: NA
j_gene: TRBJ2-1
d_gene: TRBD2
CDR3nt: TGTGCCAGCAGCGCGGGGACTAGCGGGAGTACCTACAATGAGCAGTTCTTC
CDR3aa: CASSAGTSGSTYNEQFF

v_gene: TRBV7-2
abundance: NA
j_gene: TRBJ1-5
d_gene: NA
CDR3nt: TGTGCCAGCAGCTTAGACTGGGTTCCTCAGCCCCAGCATTTT
CDR3aa: CASSLDWVPQPQHF

v_gene: TRBV28
abundance: NA
j_gene: TRBJ1-2
d_gene: TRBD1
CDR3nt: TGTGCCAGCAGTCTCCCCGCGGGACAGCTAATCTATGGCTACACCTTC
CDR3aa: CASSLPAGQLIYGYTF

v_gene: TRBV5-1
abundance: NA
j_gene: TRBJ2-1
d_gene: NA
CDR3nt: TGCGCCAGCAGCTTTGCGTATGAGCAGTTCTTC
CDR3aa: CASSFAYEQFF

v_gene: TRBV30
abundance: NA
j_gene: TRBJ2-7
d_gene: TRBD1
CDR3nt: TGTGCCGCCTGGACAGGGGGCTACGAGCAGTACTTC
CDR3aa: CAAWTGGYEQYF

v_gene: TRBV28
abundance: NA
j_gene: TRBJ2-3
d_gene: TRBD2
CDR3nt: TGTGCCAGCAGTCCCCAGCGGGAGGGTTTAGATACGCAGTATTTT
CDR3aa: CASSPQREGLDTQYF

v_gene: TRBV10-1
abundance: NA
j_gene: TRBJ2-1
d_gene: NA
CDR3nt: TGCGCCAGCAGTGACGGGCCGCTTGACTCCTACAATGAGCAGTTCTTC
CDR3aa: CASSDGPLDSYNEQFF

v_gene: TRBV19
abundance: NA
j_gene: TRBJ2-5
d_gene: NA
CDR3nt: TGTGCCAGTAGTATAGGGCCAAACCACGAGACCCAGTACTTC
CDR3aa: CASSIGPNHETQYF

v_gene: TRBV28
abundance: once
j_gene: TRBJ2-7
d_gene: NA
CDR3nt: TGTGCCAGCAGTTTTGGGCTAGGGTCCTACGAGCAGTACTTC
CDR3aa: CASSFGLGSYEQYF

v_gene: TRBV7-2
abundance: NA
j_gene: TRBJ2-5
d_gene: NA
CDR3nt: TGTGCCAGCAGCTTAGCGAGGGAGACCCAGTACTTC
CDR3aa: CASSLARETQYF

v_gene: TRBV5-8
abundance: NA
j_gene: TRBJ2-6
d_gene: NA
CDR3nt: TGTGCCAGCGAACCGATGTACTCTGGGGCCAACGTCCTGACTTTC
CDR3aa: CASEPMYSGANVLTF

v_gene: TRBV2
abundance: NA
j_gene: TRBJ2-1
d_gene: NA
CDR3nt: TGTGCCAGTGAAGCCCTCGGGGAGCAGTTCTTC
CDR3aa: CASEALGEQFF

v_gene: TRBV10-3
abundance: NA
j_gene: TRBJ2-5
d_gene: TRBD1
CDR3nt: TGTGCCATCAGGGGACAGGGGGCGGGGGAGACCCAGTACTTC
CDR3aa: CAIRGQGAGETQYF

v_gene: TRBV5-4
abundance: NA
j_gene: TRBJ1-2
d_gene: TRBD1
CDR3nt: TGTGCCAGCAGCTTAAGGACAGGGGATGGCTACACCTTC
CDR3aa: CASSLRTGDGYTF

v_gene: TRBV7-9
abundance: NA
j_gene: TRBJ1-2
d_gene: NA
CDR3nt: TGTGCCAGCAGCTTAAGCAGGGTAGACTATGGCTACACCTTC
CDR3aa: CASSLSRVDYGYTF

v_gene: TRBV5-6
abundance: once
j_gene: TRBJ2-1
d_gene: TRBD1
CDR3nt: TGTGCCAGCACTCCAGGGGGCGATTATAACAATGAGCAGTTCTTC
CDR3aa: CASTPGGDYNNEQFF

v_gene: TRBV28
abundance: once
j_gene: TRBJ2-5
d_gene: NA
CDR3nt: TGTGCCAGTGCGCAGGTTTGGCAAGAGACCCAGTACTTC
CDR3aa: CASAQVWQETQYF

v_gene: TRBV19
abundance: NA
j_gene: TRBJ1-1
d_gene: NA
CDR3nt: TGTGCCAGTACGTTCGACTCTCGGCCGCTCACTGAAGCTTTCTTT
CDR3aa: CASTFDSRPLTEAFF

v_gene: TRBV7-8
abundance: NA
j_gene: TRBJ2-6
d_gene: NA
CDR3nt: TGTGCCAGCAGCCCCCCTGGGCTGGGCGGGGCCAACGTCCTGACTTTC
CDR3aa: CASSPPGLGGANVLTF

v_gene: TRBV5-1
abundance: few
j_gene: TRBJ2-7
d_gene: TRBD1
CDR3nt: TGCGCCAGCAGACTTTCGACAGGGAGATACGAGCAGTACTTC
CDR3aa: CASRLSTGRYEQYF

v_gene: TRBV5-6
abundance: NA
j_gene: TRBJ1-2
d_gene: NA
CDR3nt: TGTGCCAGCAGCTTGGATCAGAGGGGGAAGGCGTACTATGGCTACACCTTC
CDR3aa: CASSLDQRGKAYYGYTF

v_gene: TRBV14
abundance: once
j_gene: TRBJ2-2
d_gene: NA
CDR3nt: TGTGCCAGCAGCCAAGTACGGGGGAGCGGGGAGCTGTTTTTT
CDR3aa: CASSQVRGSGELFF

v_gene: TRBV6-5
abundance: NA
j_gene: TRBJ1-5
d_gene: TRBD1
CDR3nt: TGTGCCAGCAGTTACTCAGACAGGGTCAATCAGCCCCAGCATTTT
CDR3aa: CASSYSDRVNQPQHF

v_gene: TRBV7-9
abundance: NA
j_gene: TRBJ1-5
d_gene: NA
CDR3nt: TGTGCCAGCAGCCCTGAGGGTTATCAGCCCCAGCATTTT
CDR3aa: CASSPEGYQPQHF

v_gene: TRBV7-9
abundance: NA
j_gene: TRBJ2-5
d_gene: NA
CDR3nt: TGTGCCAGCAGCTCCCCTTGGGGGGCGCGGGAGGAGACCCAGTACTTC
CDR3aa: CASSSPWGAREETQYF

v_gene: TRBV6-6
abundance: NA
j_gene: TRBJ1-4
d_gene: NA
CDR3nt: TGTGCCAGCGACGAGGCAACTAATGAAAAACTGTTTTTT
CDR3aa: CASDEATNEKLFF

v_gene: TRBV9
abundance: NA
j_gene: TRBJ2-7
d_gene: TRBD1
CDR3nt: TGTGCCAGCAGCATCGGACAGGGGACCGAGCAGTACTTC
CDR3aa: CASSIGQGTEQYF

v_gene: TRBV7-8
abundance: NA
j_gene: TRBJ2-3
d_gene: TRBD1
CDR3nt: TGTGCCAGCAGCCCGCGACAGGGAACTAGCACAGATACGCAGTATTTT
CDR3aa: CASSPRQGTSTDTQYF

v_gene: TRBV4-3
abundance: NA
j_gene: TRBJ1-1
d_gene: NA
CDR3nt: TGCGCCAGCAGCCACCGGACAGAGAACACTGAAGCTTTCTTT
CDR3aa: CASSHRTENTEAFF

v_gene: TRBV19
abundance: NA
j_gene: TRBJ2-1
d_gene: NA
CDR3nt: TGTGCCAGTAGTATAGACCGGGGCTACAATGAGCAGTTCTTC
CDR3aa: CASSIDRGYNEQFF

v_gene: TRBV18
abundance: NA
j_gene: TRBJ2-7
d_gene: NA
CDR3nt: TGTGCCAGCTCACCATTGGTAGCCTCGGGGACCGACTCCTACGAGCAGTACTTC
CDR3aa: CASSPLVASGTDSYEQYF

v_gene: TRBV7-6
abundance: NA
j_gene: TRBJ2-5
d_gene: NA
CDR3nt: TGTGCCAGCAGCTTTTCTGGGGAGACCCAGTACTTC
CDR3aa: CASSFSGETQYF

v_gene: TRBV4-1
abundance: NA
j_gene: TRBJ2-7
d_gene: NA
CDR3nt: TGCGCCAGCAGCCAAGAATTGGGGGGATCCTACGAGCAGTACTTC
CDR3aa: CASSQELGGSYEQYF

v_gene: TRBV9
abundance: NA
j_gene: TRBJ2-7
d_gene: NA
CDR3nt: TGTGCCAGCAGCGGGACCGATTTGACTGCCAGCTCCTACGAGCAGTACTTC
CDR3aa: CASSGTDLTASSYEQYF

v_gene: TRBV27
abundance: NA
j_gene: TRBJ2-7
d_gene: TRBD2
CDR3nt: TGTGCCAGCAGTCCATGGACTAGCGACGACGAGCAGTACTTC
CDR3aa: CASSPWTSDDEQYF